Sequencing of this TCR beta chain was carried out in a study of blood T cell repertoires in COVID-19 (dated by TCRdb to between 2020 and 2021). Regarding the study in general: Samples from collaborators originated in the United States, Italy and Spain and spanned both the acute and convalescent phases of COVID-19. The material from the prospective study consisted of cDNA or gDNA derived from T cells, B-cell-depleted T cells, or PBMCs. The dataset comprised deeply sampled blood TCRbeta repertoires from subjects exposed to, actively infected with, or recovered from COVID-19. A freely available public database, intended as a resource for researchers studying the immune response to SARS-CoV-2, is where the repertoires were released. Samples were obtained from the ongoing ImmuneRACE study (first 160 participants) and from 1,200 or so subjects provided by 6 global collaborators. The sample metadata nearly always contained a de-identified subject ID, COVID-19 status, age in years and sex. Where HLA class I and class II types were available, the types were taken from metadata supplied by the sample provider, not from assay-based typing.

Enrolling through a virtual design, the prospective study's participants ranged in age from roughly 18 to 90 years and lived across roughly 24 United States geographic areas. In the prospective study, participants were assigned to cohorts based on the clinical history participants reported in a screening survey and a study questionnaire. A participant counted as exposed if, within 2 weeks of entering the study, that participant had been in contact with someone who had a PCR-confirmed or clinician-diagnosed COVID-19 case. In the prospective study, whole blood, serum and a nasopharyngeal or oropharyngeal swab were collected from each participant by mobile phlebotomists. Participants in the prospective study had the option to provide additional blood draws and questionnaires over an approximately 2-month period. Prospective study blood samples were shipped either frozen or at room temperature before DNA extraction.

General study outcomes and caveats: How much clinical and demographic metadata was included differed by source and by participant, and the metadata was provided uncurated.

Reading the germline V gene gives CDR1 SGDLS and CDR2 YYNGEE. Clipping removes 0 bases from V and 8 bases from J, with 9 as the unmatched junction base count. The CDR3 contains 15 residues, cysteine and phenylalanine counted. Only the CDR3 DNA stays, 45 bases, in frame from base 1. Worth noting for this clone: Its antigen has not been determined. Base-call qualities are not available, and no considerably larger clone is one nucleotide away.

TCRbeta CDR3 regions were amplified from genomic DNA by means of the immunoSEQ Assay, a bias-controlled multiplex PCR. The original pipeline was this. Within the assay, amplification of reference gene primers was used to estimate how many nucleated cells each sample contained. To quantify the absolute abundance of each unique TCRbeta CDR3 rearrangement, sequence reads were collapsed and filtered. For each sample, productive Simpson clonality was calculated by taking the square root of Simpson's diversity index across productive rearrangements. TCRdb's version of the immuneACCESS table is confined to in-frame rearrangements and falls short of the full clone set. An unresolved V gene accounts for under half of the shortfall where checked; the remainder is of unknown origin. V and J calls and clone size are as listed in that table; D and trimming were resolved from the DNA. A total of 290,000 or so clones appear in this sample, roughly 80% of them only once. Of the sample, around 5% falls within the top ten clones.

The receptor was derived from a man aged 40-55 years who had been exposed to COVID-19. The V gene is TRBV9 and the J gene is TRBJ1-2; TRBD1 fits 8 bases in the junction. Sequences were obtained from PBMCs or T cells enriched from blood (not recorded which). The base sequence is TGTGCCAGCAGCGTAGCCGGGCAGGGGGCTGAGGGCTACACCTTC. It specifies CASSVAGQGAEGYTF.